This T cell receptor beta chain was identified in a study of blood T cell repertoires in COVID-19. Study background: Sample material is recorded as cDNA or gDNA derived from T cells, B-cell-depleted T cells, or PBMCs.

Original processing notes: Quantification of nucleated cells was approximated via reference gene primer amplification. Sequencing was performed with immunoSEQ multiplex PCR; in TCRdb, only in-frame clones are kept and a portion is missing. The V and J calls and clone size are taken from that table; D and trimming were inferred from the DNA. Of more than 250,000 clones in the sample, 65% to 90% were seen once. The CDR3 is made up of 13 amino acids. V was trimmed by 4 bases and J by 5 bases, leaving 11 bases between them. The V gene's germline CDR1 is SEHNR and CDR2 FQNEAQ (reference sequence). What was sequenced was peripheral blood. The clonotype comes from a man between 45 and 60 years old with active or convalescent COVID-19. This chain links TRBV7-9 with TRBJ1-2; D perhaps matches TRBD1 (6 bases). The CDR3 DNA is TGTGCCAGCAGCTCCAGGGACAATTATGGCTACACCTTC. Translation: CASSSRDNYGYTF.